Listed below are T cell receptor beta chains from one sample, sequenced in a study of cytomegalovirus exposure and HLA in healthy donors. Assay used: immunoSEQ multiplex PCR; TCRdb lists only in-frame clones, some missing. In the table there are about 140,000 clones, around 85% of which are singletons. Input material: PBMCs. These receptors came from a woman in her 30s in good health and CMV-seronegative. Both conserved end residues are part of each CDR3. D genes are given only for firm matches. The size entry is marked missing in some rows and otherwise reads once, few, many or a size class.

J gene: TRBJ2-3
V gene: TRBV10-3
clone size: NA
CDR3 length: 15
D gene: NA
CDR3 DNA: TGTGCCATCAGTCAGTTCGACTCTAGCACAGATACGCAGTATTTT
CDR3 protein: CAISQFDSSTDTQYF

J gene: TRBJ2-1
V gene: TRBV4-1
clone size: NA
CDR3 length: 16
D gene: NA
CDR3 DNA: TGCGCCAGCAGCCAAGTGGGACACCAACTCTACAATGAGCAGTTCTTC
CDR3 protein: CASSQVGHQLYNEQFF

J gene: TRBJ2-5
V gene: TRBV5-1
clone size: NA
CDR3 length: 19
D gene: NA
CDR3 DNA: TGCGCCAGCAGCCTAAACAGGCCGGGTAGATGGGGGGAACAAGAGACCCAGTACTTC
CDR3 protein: CASSLNRPGRWGEQETQYF

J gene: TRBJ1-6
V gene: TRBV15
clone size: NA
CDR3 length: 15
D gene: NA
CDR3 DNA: TGTGCCACCAGCAGAGATCTACGAACCAATTCACCCCTCCACTTT
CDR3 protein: CATSRDLRTNSPLHF

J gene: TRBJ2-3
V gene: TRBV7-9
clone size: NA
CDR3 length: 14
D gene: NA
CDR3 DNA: TGTGCCAGCGGGGCGGACCAAAGCACAGATACGCAGTATTTT
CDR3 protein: CASGADQSTDTQYF

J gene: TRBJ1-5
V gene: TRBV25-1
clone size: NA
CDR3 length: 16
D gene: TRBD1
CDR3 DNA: TGTGCCAGCAGTGATGAGGGACAGGGGGCCGATCAGCCCCAGCATTTT
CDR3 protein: CASSDEGQGADQPQHF

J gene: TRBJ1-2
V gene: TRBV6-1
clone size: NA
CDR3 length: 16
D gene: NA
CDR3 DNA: TGTGCCAGCAGTGGCTTTTATCAGATGCCTAACTATGGCTACACCTTC
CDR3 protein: CASSGFYQMPNYGYTF

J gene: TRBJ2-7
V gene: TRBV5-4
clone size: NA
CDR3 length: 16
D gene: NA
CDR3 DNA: TGTGCCAGCGGCCCAGGTTCCAGGGCGGGATTTTACGAGCAGTACTTC
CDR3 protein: CASGPGSRAGFYEQYF

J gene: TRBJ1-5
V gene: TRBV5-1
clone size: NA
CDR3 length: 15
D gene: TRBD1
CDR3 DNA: TGCGCCAGCAGCGGAGGGACAGGGGGCAATCAGCCCCAGCATTTT
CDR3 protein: CASSGGTGGNQPQHF

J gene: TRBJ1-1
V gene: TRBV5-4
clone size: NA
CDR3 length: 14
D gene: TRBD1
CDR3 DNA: TGTGCCAGCAGTTTTGGGACAGGGAACACTGAAGCTTTCTTT
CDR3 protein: CASSFGTGNTEAFF

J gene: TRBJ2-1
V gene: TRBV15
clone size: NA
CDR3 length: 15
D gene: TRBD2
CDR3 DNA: TGTGCCACCAGCAGAGCTAGCGGGAGGGCCGGGGAGCAGTTCTTC
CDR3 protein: CATSRASGRAGEQFF

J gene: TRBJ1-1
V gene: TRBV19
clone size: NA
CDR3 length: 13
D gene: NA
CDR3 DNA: TGTGCCAGTAGTAGTCTCCTAAACACTGAAGCTTTCTTT
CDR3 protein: CASSSLLNTEAFF

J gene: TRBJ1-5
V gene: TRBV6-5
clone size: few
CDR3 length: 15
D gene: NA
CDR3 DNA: TGTGCCAGCAGGGTCGGGGTGCAGCCTAATCAGCCCCAGCATTTT
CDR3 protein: CASRVGVQPNQPQHF

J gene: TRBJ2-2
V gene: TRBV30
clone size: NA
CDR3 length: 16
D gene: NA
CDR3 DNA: TGTGCCTGGAGTGCCCTTGACAGGTTCGAGGGCGGGGAGCTGTTTTTT
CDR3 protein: CAWSALDRFEGGELFF

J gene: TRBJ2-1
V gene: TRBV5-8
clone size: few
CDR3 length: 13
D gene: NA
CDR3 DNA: TGTGCCAGCAGCTACCAAGGGGGCAATGAGCAGTTCTTC
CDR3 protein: CASSYQGGNEQFF

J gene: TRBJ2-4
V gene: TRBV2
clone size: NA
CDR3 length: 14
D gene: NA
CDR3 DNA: TGTGCCAGCAGCCCGGGACTAGCCAAAAACATTCAGTACTTC
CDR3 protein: CASSPGLAKNIQYF

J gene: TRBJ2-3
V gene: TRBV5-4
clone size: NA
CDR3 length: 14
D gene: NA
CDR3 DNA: TGTGCCAGCAGCGAGGAGCGGACCACAGATACGCAGTATTTT
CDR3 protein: CASSEERTTDTQYF

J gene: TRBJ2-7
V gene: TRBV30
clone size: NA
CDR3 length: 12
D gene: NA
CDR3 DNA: TGTGCCTGGAGTGGTCCAGGCTACGAGCAGTACTTC
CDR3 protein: CAWSGPGYEQYF

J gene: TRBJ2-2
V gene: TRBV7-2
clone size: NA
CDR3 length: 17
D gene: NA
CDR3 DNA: TGTGCCAGCAGCTTAGAGGATTTAGGGGTGACCACCGGGGAGCTGTTTTTT
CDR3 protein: CASSLEDLGVTTGELFF

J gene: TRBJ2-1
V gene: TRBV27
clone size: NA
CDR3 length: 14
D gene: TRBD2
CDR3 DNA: TGTGCCAGCAGCCGAATTCTGCGGGAGAGTGAGCAGTTCTTC
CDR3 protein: CASSRILRESEQFF

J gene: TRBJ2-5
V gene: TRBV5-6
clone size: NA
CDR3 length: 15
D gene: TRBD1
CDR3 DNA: TGTGCCAGCAGCCTGCCGGGACAGGGGAGAGAGACCCAGTACTTC
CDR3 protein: CASSLPGQGRETQYF

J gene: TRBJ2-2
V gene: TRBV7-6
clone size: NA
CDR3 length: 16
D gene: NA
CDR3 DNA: TGTGCCAGCAGCTTATTGAGGCAGGGAAGGCCCGGGGAGCTGTTTTTT
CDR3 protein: CASSLLRQGRPGELFF

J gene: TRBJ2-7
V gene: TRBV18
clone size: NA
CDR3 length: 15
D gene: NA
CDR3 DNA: TGTGCCAGCTCACCGGGGAGGGGGGATGTCTACGAGCAGTACTTC
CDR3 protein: CASSPGRGDVYEQYF

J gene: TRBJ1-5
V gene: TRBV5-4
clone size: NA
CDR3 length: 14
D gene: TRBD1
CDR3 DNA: TGTGCCAGCAGTCAAGGACAGGGTACTCAGCCCCAGCATTTT
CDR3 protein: CASSQGQGTQPQHF

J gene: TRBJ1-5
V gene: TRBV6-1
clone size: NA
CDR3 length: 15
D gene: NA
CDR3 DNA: TGTGCCAGCAGTACGACGCGGCAGGGGAATCAGCCCCAGCATTTT
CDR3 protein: CASSTTRQGNQPQHF

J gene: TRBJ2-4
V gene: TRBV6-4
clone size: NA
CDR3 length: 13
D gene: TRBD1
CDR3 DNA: TGTGCCAGCAGTGCCGGGACAGAAAACATTCAGTACTTC
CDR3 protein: CASSAGTENIQYF

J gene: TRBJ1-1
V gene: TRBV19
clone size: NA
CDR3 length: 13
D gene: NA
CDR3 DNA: TGTGCCAGTAGTATGGGCAGGGGAACTGAAGCTTTCTTT
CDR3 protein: CASSMGRGTEAFF

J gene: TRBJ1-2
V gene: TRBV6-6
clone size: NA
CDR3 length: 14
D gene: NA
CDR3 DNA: TGTGCCAGCATGGGCCAGTGGAATGGGGCTGGCTACACCTTC
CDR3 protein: CASMGQWNGAGYTF

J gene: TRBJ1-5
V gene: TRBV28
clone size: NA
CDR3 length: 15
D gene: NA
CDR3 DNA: TGTGCCAGCAGTCCCCTCGGGTCCCTCAATCAGCCCCAGCATTTT
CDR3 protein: CASSPLGSLNQPQHF

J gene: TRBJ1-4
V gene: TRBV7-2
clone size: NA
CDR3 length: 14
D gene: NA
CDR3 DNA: TGTGCCAGCAGCTTTCAGTCCTCTAATGAAAAACTGTTTTTT
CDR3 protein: CASSFQSSNEKLFF

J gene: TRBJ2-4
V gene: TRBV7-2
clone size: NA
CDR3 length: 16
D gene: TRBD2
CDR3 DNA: TGTGCCAGCAGCCCCCCGGGACTAGCGTCGCCTACCATTCAGTACTTC
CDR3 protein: CASSPPGLASPTIQYF

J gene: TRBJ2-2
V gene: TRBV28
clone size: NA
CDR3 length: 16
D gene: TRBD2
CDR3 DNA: TGTGCCAGCAGTTCACCGCTAGCGGGGGGCACCGGGGAGCTGTTTTTT
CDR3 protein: CASSSPLAGGTGELFF

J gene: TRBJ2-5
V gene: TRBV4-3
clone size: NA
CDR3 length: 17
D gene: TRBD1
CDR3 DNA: TGCGCCAGCAGCCAGGAGTCCCGGGACAGGTCCGGAGAGACCCAGTACTTC
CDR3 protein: CASSQESRDRSGETQYF

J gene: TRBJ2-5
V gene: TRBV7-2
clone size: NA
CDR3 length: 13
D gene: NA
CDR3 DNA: TGTGCCAGCAGCTTATATCCCCGGGAGACCCAGTACTTC
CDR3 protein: CASSLYPRETQYF

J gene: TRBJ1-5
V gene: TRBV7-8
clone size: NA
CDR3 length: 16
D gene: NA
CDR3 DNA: TGTGCCAGCAGCTTAGCCCTTCAGGCAACGGATCAGCCCCAGCATTTT
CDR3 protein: CASSLALQATDQPQHF

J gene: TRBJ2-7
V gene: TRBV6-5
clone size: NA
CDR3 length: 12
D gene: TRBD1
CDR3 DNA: TGTGCCAGCAGCCGAACAGGGGAATTGGAGTACTTC
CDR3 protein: CASSRTGELEYF

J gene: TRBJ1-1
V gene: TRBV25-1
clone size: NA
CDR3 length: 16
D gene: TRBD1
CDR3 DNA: TGTGCCAGCAGTCCGCTAGGACAGGGATTGAACACTGAAGCTTTCTTT
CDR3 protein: CASSPLGQGLNTEAFF

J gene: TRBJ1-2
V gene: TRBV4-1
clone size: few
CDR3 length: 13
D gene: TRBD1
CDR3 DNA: TGCGCCAGCAGTCGTGGAGGGGGCAATGGCTACACCTTC
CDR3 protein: CASSRGGGNGYTF

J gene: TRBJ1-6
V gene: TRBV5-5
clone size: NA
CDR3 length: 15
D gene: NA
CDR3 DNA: TGTGCCAGCAGCTTGATTAGCTCCTATAATTCACCCCTCCACTTT
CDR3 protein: CASSLISSYNSPLHF

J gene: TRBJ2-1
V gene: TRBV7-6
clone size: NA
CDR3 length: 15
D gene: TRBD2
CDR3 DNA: TGTGCCAGCAGCTTTACGCTAGCGGGAAGCAATGAGCAGTTCTTC
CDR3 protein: CASSFTLAGSNEQFF

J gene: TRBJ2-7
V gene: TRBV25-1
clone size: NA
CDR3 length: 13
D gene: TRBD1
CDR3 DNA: TGTGCCAGCAGTGGAACCGACAGGGGCGAGCAGTACTTC
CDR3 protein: CASSGTDRGEQYF

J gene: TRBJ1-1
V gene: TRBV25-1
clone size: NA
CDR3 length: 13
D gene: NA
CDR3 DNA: TGTGCCAGCAGTGAATTTGCAGAAAATGCAGCTTTCTTT
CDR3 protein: CASSEFAENAAFF

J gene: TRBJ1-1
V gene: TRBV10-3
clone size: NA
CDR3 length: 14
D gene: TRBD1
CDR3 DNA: TGTGCCATCAGTCAGGACAGGGGGAACACTGAAGCTTTCTTT
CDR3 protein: CAISQDRGNTEAFF

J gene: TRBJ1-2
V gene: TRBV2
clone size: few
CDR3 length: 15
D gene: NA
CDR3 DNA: TGTGCCAGCAGGGATTACAGGGTTTCCAACTATGGCTACACCTTC
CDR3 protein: CASRDYRVSNYGYTF

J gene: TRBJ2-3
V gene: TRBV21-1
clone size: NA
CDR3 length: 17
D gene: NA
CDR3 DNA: TGTGCCAGCAGCAAACATCAGGCCTACCCCCACACAGATACGCAGTATTTT
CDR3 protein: CASSKHQAYPHTDTQYF

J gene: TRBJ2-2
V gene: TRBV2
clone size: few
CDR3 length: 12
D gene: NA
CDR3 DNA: TGTGCCAGCAGTGGGACAGCTGGGGAGCTGTTTTTT
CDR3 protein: CASSGTAGELFF

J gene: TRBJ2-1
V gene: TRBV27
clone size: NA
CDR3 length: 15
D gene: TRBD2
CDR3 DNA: TGTGCCAGCAGTCTAGCGGGAGGGCCGTACAATGAGCAGTTCTTC
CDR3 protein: CASSLAGGPYNEQFF

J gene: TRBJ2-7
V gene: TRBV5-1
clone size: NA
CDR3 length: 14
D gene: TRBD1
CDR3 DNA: TGCGCCAGCAGCCAGATGACAGGGCCCTACGAGCAGTACTTC
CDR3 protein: CASSQMTGPYEQYF

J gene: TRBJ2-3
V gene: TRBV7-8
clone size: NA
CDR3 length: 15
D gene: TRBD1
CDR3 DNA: TGTGCCAGCAGCTTAGGGACAGGGAGCACAGATACGCAGTATTTT
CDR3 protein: CASSLGTGSTDTQYF

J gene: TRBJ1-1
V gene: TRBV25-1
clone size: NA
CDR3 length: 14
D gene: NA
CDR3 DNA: TGTGCCAGCAGTAAGGGGTCTATAGGCACTGAAGCTTTCTTT
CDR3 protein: CASSKGSIGTEAFF

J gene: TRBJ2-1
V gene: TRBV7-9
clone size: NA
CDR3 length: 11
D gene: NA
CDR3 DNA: TGTGCCAGCAGCCTCTTAGATGAGCAGTTCTTC
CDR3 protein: CASSLLDEQFF

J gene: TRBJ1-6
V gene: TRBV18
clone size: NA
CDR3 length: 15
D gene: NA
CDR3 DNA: TGTGCCAGCTCACCGTTTCCAGGGCTTAATTCACCCCTCCACTTT
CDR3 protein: CASSPFPGLNSPLHF

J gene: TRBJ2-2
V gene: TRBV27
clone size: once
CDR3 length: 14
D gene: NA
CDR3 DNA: TGTGCCAGCAGTGCGGGGGCAAAGGCCGGGGAGCTGTTTTTT
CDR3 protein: CASSAGAKAGELFF

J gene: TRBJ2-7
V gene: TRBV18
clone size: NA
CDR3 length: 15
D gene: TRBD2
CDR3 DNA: TGTGCCAGCTCACCACCGGGACTATCGGCTTACGAGCAGTACTTC
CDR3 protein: CASSPPGLSAYEQYF

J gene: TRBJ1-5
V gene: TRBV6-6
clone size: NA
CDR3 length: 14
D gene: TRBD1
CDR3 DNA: TGTGCCAGCAGTTCACTCAGGGGGCATCAGCCCCAGCATTTT
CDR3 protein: CASSSLRGHQPQHF

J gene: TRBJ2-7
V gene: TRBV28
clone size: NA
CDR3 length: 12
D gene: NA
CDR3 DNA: TGTGCCAGCCGGGGTTTGGGCTACGAGCAGTACTTC
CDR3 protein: CASRGLGYEQYF

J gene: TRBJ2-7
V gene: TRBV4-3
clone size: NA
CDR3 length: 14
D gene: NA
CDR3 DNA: TGCGCCAGCAGCCAAGATCAGGGGCCCTACGAGCAGTACTTC
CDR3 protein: CASSQDQGPYEQYF

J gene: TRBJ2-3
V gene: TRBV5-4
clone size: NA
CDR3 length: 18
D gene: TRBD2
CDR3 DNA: TGTGCCAGCAGCTCCGGCTTTTCTAGCGGAACTAGCACAGATACGCAGTATTTT
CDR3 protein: CASSSGFSSGTSTDTQYF